This TCR beta chain was identified in a study of PD-1 blockade in classical Hodgkin lymphoma. Assay: immunoSEQ multiplex PCR; the TCRdb copy retains only in-frame clones and omits some. The top ten hold 15% to 20% of the sample, which has roughly 100,000 clones, approximately 89% seen once. The time point here: cycle 4 day 1 (C4D1), after 6 weeks of nivolumab. Autologous stem cell transplantation was followed by relapse in every patient, and brentuximab vedotin exposure varied. From germline, CDR1 is MNHEY and CDR2 SVGAGI. The CDR3 is made up of 14 amino acids. To note about this clone: One end of the junction varies from germline; a read error may be responsible.

The sequence came from a human donor with classical Hodgkin lymphoma. Specimen: peripheral blood mononuclear cells (PBMCs), collected before the fourth cycle of nivolumab. The chain has TRBV6-5 and TRBJ2-7; 11 positions match TRBD1. The CDR3 DNA sequence: TGTGCCATCAGTGAGGGACAGGGGGTGGACGAGCAGTACTTC. Translating gives CAISEGQGVDEQYF.